A single sample is the source of the 31 T cell receptor beta chains below, sequenced in a study of shared clonotypes between healthy human individuals. TCRdb's table, derived via immunoSEQ multiplex PCR, lists solely in-frame clones and lacks some. The sample lists 2 million to 2.5 million clones; 85% to 95% were seen once. Sequenced material: naive CD4+ T cells from PBMCs. Subset described: CD45RA+ positively selected. These TCRs come from a man aged 18 to 30 in good health. Some clones in this sample may be carry-over from other donors' samples.

The rearrangement links TRBV15 to TRBJ1-1; D gene uncertain. V was pared by 0 bases and J by 4 bases, with 9 bases between. The CDR3 is 14 residues long. Looked up from germline, CDR1 is LNHNV and CDR2 is YYDKDF (reference sequence). The CDR3 loop is CATSREPGGTEAFF. The CDR3 DNA follows: TGTGCCACCAGCAGAGAACCCGGAGGCACTGAAGCTTTCTTT.

This sequence joins TRBV28 and TRBJ1-5; 7 positions match TRBD1. V was clipped by 7 bases and J by 9 bases; unmatched bases: 18. Per germline, CDR1 MDHEN and CDR2 SYDVKM. This CDR3 spans 16 amino acids. CDR3 protein: CASIREGASGAGPQHF. The CDR3, as DNA: TGTGCCAGCATTCGGGAGGGGGCCTCTGGGGCTGGGCCCCAGCATTTT.

The rearrangement joins TRBV28 to TRBJ1-2; TRBD1 matches at 10 bases. Germline CDR1 MDHEN, CDR2 SYDVKM. CDR3 length: 14 residues. The junction had 5 bases not matched to a gene; V was cut back by 3 bases and J by 7 bases. DNA of the CDR3: TGTGCCAGCAGTTTGAGGGACAGGGGCGGTGGCTACACCTTC. Translation gives CASSLRDRGGGYTF.

As for this clone: Other DNA variants within this sample encode the same CDR3. The chain employs TRBV11-3 and TRBJ2-1; TRBD1 aligns across 9 bases. CDR1 is SGHNT and CDR2 is YENEEA in the germline V gene. The CDR3 covers 15 residues. The ends lost 3 bases at V and 0 bases at J; junction bases unmatched: 0. The CDR3 coding sequence is TGTGCCAGCAGCTTGGGACAGGGCTCCTACAATGAGCAGTTCTTC. Amino acids: CASSLGQGSYNEQFF. The variable domain in full, with the rest retrieved from reference TRBV11-3 and TRBJ2-1, is EAGVVQSPRYKIIEKKQPVAFWCNPISGHNTLYWYLQNLGQGPELLIRYENEEAVDDSQLPKDRFSAERLKGVDSTLKIQPAELGDSAVYLCASSLGQGSYNEQFFGPGTRLTVL.

The chain has TRBV7-2 and TRBJ2-3; D gene ambiguous. The CDR3 runs 17 residues. Germline V gene lookup returns CDR1 SGHTA and CDR2 FQGNSA. Trimming removed 7 bases at V and 4 bases at J, with 24 bases between. In nucleotides, the CDR3 is TGTGCCAGCACTCAGCTCCCCTCCGGAGTTGGCGCAGATACGCAGTATTTT. Its protein is CASTQLPSGVGADTQYF.

The rearrangement joins TRBV5-5 to TRBJ1-1; the D is unclear. V was pared by 0 bases and J by 1 base, with 4 bases between. Germline values: CDR1 SGHKS, CDR2 YYEKEE (reference sequence). This CDR3 has 13 amino acids. The CDR3 here is CASSLAQNTEAFF. The CDR3, as DNA: TGTGCCAGCAGCTTGGCCCAGAACACTGAAGCTTTCTTT.

The V call is TRBV6-1, the J call TRBJ2-7; no clear D. This CDR3 region has 12 residues. Trimming shortened V by 2 bases and J by 7 bases, and 9 bases separated the two germline ends. Germline V gene data show CDR1 as MNHNS and CDR2 as SASEGT. The CDR3 sequence is CASSEIMDEQYF. The CDR3, as DNA: TGTGCCAGCAGTGAAATTATGGATGAGCAGTACTTC.

This rearrangement joins TRBV10-1 to TRBJ1-5, with D perhaps TRBD1 (5 bases). V dropped 6 bases and J dropped 3 bases, with 18 bases sitting between them. This CDR3 comprises 16 residues. Germline V gene lookup returns CDR1 WNHNN and CDR2 SYGVQD (reference sequence). The CDR3 DNA follows: TGCGCCAGCAGACAAGGTCCGGGACGGAACAATCAGCCCCAGCATTTT. This gives the protein CASRQGPGRNNQPQHF.

The gene calls are TRBV18 and TRBJ2-7; D perhaps matches TRBD2 (5 bases). The germline V gene encodes CDR1 KGHSH and CDR2 LQKENI. Trimming stripped 0 bases from V and 7 bases from J, with 19 bases between. The CDR3 runs to 16 residues. CDR3 coding DNA: TGTGCCAGCTCACCACCGGGAGCTCGGGCTCTCGGTGAGCAGTACTTC. Translating gives CASSPPGARALGEQYF.

This clone occurred a few times. Other DNA variants within this sample encode the same CDR3. The chain employs TRBV6-6 and TRBJ2-5; D not resolved. V lost 0 bases, J lost 4 bases, and 3 bases lay in between. Germline lookup yields CDR1 MNHNY and CDR2 SVGAGI (reference sequence). This CDR3 has 12 residues. The DNA of the CDR3 is TGTGCCAGCAGTTACTCGGGAGAGACCCAGTACTTC. Protein sequence: CASSYSGETQYF.

The chain employs TRBV5-1 and TRBJ1-2; 7 bases map to TRBD1. Unmatched junction bases numbered 5, after V lost 3 bases and J lost 3 bases. This CDR3 spans 14 amino acids. In germline, CDR1 is SGHRS, CDR2 YFSETQ. In DNA, the CDR3 is TGCGCCAGCAGCTACCGTCAGGGGGACTATGGCTACACCTTC. Amino acid sequence: CASSYRQGDYGYTF.

Only one count was recorded for this clone. The V call is TRBV15, the J call TRBJ2-7, with D maybe TRBD2 (5 bases). Germline V gives CDR1 LNHNV, CDR2 YYDKDF (reference sequence). There are 13 residues in the CDR3. The germline V and J ends were trimmed by 0 bases and 4 bases, with 7 bases remaining between them. The CDR3 DNA sequence: TGTGCCACCAGCAGAGATGGACTTTACGAGCAGTACTTC. Encoded protein: CATSRDGLYEQYF.

This clone was counted only a few times. The chain couples TRBV7-9 to TRBJ2-2; D remains unclear. CDR1 and CDR2 (germline): SEHNR, FQNEAQ (reference sequence). V was cut by 4 bases and J by 6 bases, with 9 bases left in between. This CDR3 region has 13 residues. The CDR3 coding sequence is TGTGCCAGCAGCTGGAGTCCGGCCGGGGAGCTGTTTTTT. As protein: CASSWSPAGELFF.

This clone occurred a few times. The chain has TRBV15 and TRBJ1-1; D ambiguous. Per germline, CDR1 LNHNV and CDR2 YYDKDF (reference sequence). The V gene lost 5 bases and the J gene lost 5 bases, with 18 bases spanning the gap. This CDR3 comprises 15 residues. CDR3 protein: CATSPPDATRTEAFF. The CDR3 DNA is TGTGCCACCAGCCCCCCGGACGCAACACGGACTGAAGCTTTCTTT.

In this sample, this clone turned up a few times. J is TRBJ1-3 and V is TRBV7-9; a possible D gene is TRBD1 (6 bases). Germline loops: CDR1 SEHNR, CDR2 FQNEAQ (reference sequence). V lost 1 base and J lost 1, with 8 bases in between. This CDR3 comprises 15 residues. CDR3 in DNA: TGTGCCAGCAGCTTAGGGGGGGCATCTGGAAACACCATATATTTT. It codes for CASSLGGASGNTIYF.

Remarks on this clone: Other DNA sequences of this sample code for an identical CDR3. The chain joins TRBV7-2 to TRBJ2-7; TRBD2 matches 10 bases. This CDR3 has 15 amino acids. From germline, CDR1 is SGHTA and CDR2 FQGNSA. The V and J ends lost 1 base and 2 bases, in that order; junction bases with no gene match: 2. CDR3 in amino acids: CASSLGLAGAYEQYF. CDR3 bases: TGTGCCAGCAGCTTAGGCCTAGCGGGAGCCTACGAGCAGTACTTC.

This rearrangement joins TRBV28 to TRBJ1-2; 9 positions agree with TRBD1. This CDR3 contains 18 residues. The trim removed 5 bases at V and 2 bases at J, leaving 15 bases unmatched. The germline gives CDR1 MDHEN, CDR2 SYDVKM. In nucleotides, the CDR3 is TGTGCCAGCAGTCTCCTCCGGGACAGGGACGCAGGGAACTATGGCTACACCTTC. Translating gives CASSLLRDRDAGNYGYTF.

The gene calls are TRBV4-3 and TRBJ2-1; tentatively, D is TRBD2 (5 bases). There are 16 residues in the CDR3. Germline CDR1 is LGHNA and CDR2 is YSLEER. Trimming shortened V by 5 bases and J by 3 bases, and 17 bases separated the two germline ends. The CDR3 loop is CASSKTLLGSYNEQFF. The CDR3 region has the DNA TGCGCCAGCAGCAAAACTCTGCTTGGGAGCTACAATGAGCAGTTCTTC.

This chain joins TRBV7-2 and TRBJ2-3; D is uncertain. Germline CDR1 is SGHTA and CDR2 is FQGNSA. CDR3 length: 14 residues. With 2 bases removed from V and 1 base from J, the gap between germline ends came to 7 bases. CDR3 in amino acids: CASSLRAGTDTQYF. The CDR3 coding sequence is TGTGCCAGCAGCTTAAGGGCTGGCACAGATACGCAGTATTTT.

This clone appeared once. This sequence joins TRBV25-1 and TRBJ2-3; 10 bases line up with TRBD2. This CDR3 has 16 amino acids. The junction had 8 bases not matched to a gene; V was cut back by 4 bases and J by 4 bases. CDR1 and CDR2 from the germline V gene are MGHDK and SYGVNS. DNA for the CDR3: TGTGCCAGCAGTGCCCCCCTAGCGGGAGTCTCAGATACGCAGTATTTT. Translation: CASSAPLAGVSDTQYF.

The chain joins TRBV18 to TRBJ2-1, with 9 bases identical to TRBD2. CDR1 KGHSH and CDR2 LQKENI come from the germline V gene. The CDR3 runs to 17 residues. With V trimmed by 6 bases and J by 7 bases, 16 bases remained unmatched. The CDR3 DNA reads TGTGCCAGCTCCCCTTTCCCGAGGGCTAGCGGGACAAATGAGCAGTTCTTC. This sequence encodes CASSPFPRASGTNEQFF.

The chain uses TRBV4-1 and TRBJ2-1, with TRBD2 matching 12 bases. Germline assignment: CDR1 MGHRA and CDR2 YSYEKL. The CDR3 covers 18 residues. V was pared by 3 bases and J by 8 bases, with 14 bases of the junction left unmatched. CDR3 protein: CASSHYILAGGPGDEQFF. The CDR3 DNA reads as TGCGCCAGCAGCCATTATATCCTAGCGGGAGGGCCGGGGGATGAGCAGTTCTTC.

J is TRBJ1-2 and V is TRBV28; D is unclear. V lost 6 bases to trimming and J lost 11 bases, with 25 bases between them. Germline CDR1 reads MDHEN; CDR2 reads SYDVKM. The CDR3 totals 15 residues. CDR3 nucleotides: TGTGCCAGCAGGCCCCTGGGCTCGGCCCTATCAATGTACACCTTC. Protein sequence: CASRPLGSALSMYTF.

Remarks on this clone: The junction departs from germline at one end; a sequencing error may be responsible. This sequence joins TRBV7-3 and TRBJ2-1; TRBD2 is a possible D gene (6 bases). There are 16 residues in the CDR3. Germline CDR1 is SGHTA and CDR2 is FQGTGA. In nucleotides, the CDR3 is TGTGCCAGCAGCTTAACTGCGGGATCCACTTACAATCAGCAGTTCTTC. Its translation: CASSLTAGSTYNQQFF.

The V call is TRBV27, the J call TRBJ2-7; a possible D gene is TRBD2 (5 bases). The CDR3 is made up of 13 amino acids. Trimming took off 1 base at V and 5 bases at J, with 9 bases between the two ends. From germline, CDR1 is MNHEY and CDR2 SMNVEV (reference sequence). CDR3 DNA sequence: TGTGCCAGCAGTTTATGGGAGCGTGACGAGCAGTACTTC. The encoded protein is CASSLWERDEQYF.

This clone was detected a few times. The chain employs TRBV18 and TRBJ2-7, with D unclear. Germline V CDR1 and CDR2: KGHSH, LQKENI. CDR3 size: 12 residues. Trimming cost V 6 bases and J 5 bases, with 11 bases left between them. DNA of the CDR3: TGTGCCAGCTCTCAAAAGGGCCACGAGCAGTACTTC. Residues: CASSQKGHEQYF.

The genes are TRBV4-2 and TRBJ2-7; D uncertain. This CDR3 is built from 13 residues. The ends were cut back, 1 base at V and 7 bases at J, with 11 bases in the middle. CDR1 is LGHNA and CDR2 is YNFKEQ in the germline V gene. As DNA, the CDR3 is TGTGCCAGCAGCCAAGGTAGCCCTTGGGAGCAGTACTTC. Translation gives CASSQGSPWEQYF.

This rearrangement joins TRBV5-1 to TRBJ2-3, with TRBD2 matching 12 bases. The CDR3 has 17 amino acids. The V and J ends lost 4 bases and 0 bases, in that order; junction bases with no gene match: 6. Germline assignment: CDR1 SGHRS and CDR2 YFSETQ. CDR3 DNA: TGCGCCAGCAGCCCCGGGACTAGCGGGTTGAGCACAGATACGCAGTATTTT. Translated: CASSPGTSGLSTDTQYF.

The chain is built from TRBV28 and TRBJ2-7; D is uncertain. The CDR3 is made up of 11 amino acids. Trimming stripped 5 bases from V and 2 bases from J, with 4 bases between. Germline CDR1 and CDR2: MDHEN and SYDVKM. The DNA for the CDR3 is TGTGCCAGCAGTGATACCTACGAGCAGTACTTC. It is translated as CASSDTYEQYF.

V is TRBV5-1 and J is TRBJ1-2, with TRBD1 matching 9 bases. In germline, CDR1 is SGHRS, CDR2 YFSETQ. V lost 2 bases to trimming and J lost 2 bases; unmatched junction nucleotides: 13. This CDR3 contains 18 residues. The DNA of the CDR3 is TGCGCCAGCAGCTTCAATTATCAATCCGGGACAGGGAACTATGGCTACACCTTC. Translating gives CASSFNYQSGTGNYGYTF.

In regard to this clone: The sample holds other DNA sequences that translate to the same CDR3. The rearrangement links TRBV20-1 to TRBJ2-5; D call uncertain. There are 11 residues in the CDR3. Germline V gene lookup returns CDR1 DFQATT and CDR2 SNEGSKA (reference sequence). V was clipped by 3 bases and J by 2 bases, with 4 bases between them. CDR3 nucleotides: TGCAGTGCTAGCGGACAAGAGACCCAGTACTTC. Its translation: CSASGQETQYF.